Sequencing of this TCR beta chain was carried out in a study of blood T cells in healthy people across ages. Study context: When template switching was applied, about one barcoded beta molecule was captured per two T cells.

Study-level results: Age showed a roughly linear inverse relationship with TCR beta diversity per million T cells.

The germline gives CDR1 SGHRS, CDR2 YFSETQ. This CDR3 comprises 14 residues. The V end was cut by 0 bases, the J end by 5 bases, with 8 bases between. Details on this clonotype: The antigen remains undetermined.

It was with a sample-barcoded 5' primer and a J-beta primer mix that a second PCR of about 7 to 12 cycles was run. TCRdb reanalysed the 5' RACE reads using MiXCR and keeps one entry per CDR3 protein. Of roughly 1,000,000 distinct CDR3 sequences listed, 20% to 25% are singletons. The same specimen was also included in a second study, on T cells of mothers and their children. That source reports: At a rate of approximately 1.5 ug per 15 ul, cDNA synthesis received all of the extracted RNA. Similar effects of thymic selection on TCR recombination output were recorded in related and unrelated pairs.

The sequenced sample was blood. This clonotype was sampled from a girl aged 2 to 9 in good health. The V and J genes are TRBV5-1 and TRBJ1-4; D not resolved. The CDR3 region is CASSLEISNEKLFF. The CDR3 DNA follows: TGCGCCAGCAGCTTGGAAATCTCGAATGAAAAACTGTTTTTT.